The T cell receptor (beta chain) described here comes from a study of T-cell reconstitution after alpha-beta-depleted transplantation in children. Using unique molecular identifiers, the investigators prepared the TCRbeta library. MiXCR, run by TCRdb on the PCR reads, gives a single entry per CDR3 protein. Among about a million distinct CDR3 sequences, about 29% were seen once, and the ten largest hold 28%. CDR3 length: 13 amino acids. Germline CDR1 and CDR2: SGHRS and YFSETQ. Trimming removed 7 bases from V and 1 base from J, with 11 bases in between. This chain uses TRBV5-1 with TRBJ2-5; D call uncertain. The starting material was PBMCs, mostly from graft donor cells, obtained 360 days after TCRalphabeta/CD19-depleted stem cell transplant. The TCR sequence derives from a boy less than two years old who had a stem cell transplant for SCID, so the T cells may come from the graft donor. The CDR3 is CASAAPLQETQYF. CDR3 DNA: TGCGCCAGCGCGGCCCCCCTCCAAGAGACCCAGTACTTC.